This note documents a single T cell receptor beta chain sequence. These data are taken from a study of radiation and T cells in renal cell carcinoma. Profiling relied on immunoSEQ multiplex PCR, and the TCRdb table lists in-frame clones only, not all of them. The top ten hold 25% to 35% of the sample, which has 40,000 to 60,000 clones, 65% to 90% seen once. V was trimmed by 0 bases and J by 8 bases, leaving 8 bases between them. The CDR3 is made up of 12 amino acids. From germline, CDR1 is SGHKS and CDR2 YYEKEE (reference sequence). The sample's time point: baseline pretreatment blood. Treatment in this sample: 15 Gy SBRT to primary tumor, nephrectomy 4 weeks later.

The sequencing used blood, collected from a patient whose treatment included radiotherapy and nephrectomy. The sequence was obtained from a woman aged 65 to 85 with renal cell carcinoma. The gene calls are TRBV5-5 and TRBJ1-2, with D hard to call. This CDR3 reads CASSLERQGYTF. The DNA of the CDR3 is TGTGCCAGCAGCTTGGAACGTCAGGGCTACACCTTC.